These T cell receptor beta chains were read from a single sample in a study of T cells in Graves' hyperthyroidism and ophthalmopathy. TCRdb itself ran the multiplex PCR reads through MiXCR, one entry per CDR3 protein. The sample has approximately 380,000 distinct CDR3 sequences; roughly 19% are singletons. Sample: blood. The receptors originated from a woman aged 18-30 years with Graves' hyperthyroidism. Both conserved end residues are part of each CDR3. Each record gives: D gene, CDR3 length, J gene, V gene, clone size, CDR3 protein, CDR3 DNA. A D gene is named only where the DNA matches it firmly. A row's size may be missing; if present it is once, few, many or a size class.

d_gene: NA; len: 17; j_gene: TRBJ2-7; v_gene: TRBV4-2; abundance: many; CDR3aa: CASSQDVRVTSPYEQYF; CDR3nt: TGTGCCAGCAGCCAAGATGTCAGGGTAACTTCCCCCTACGAGCAGTACTTC
d_gene: NA; len: 15; j_gene: TRBJ2-5; v_gene: TRBV27; abundance: NA; CDR3aa: CASSLSPTYQETQYF; CDR3nt: TGTGCCAGCAGTTTATCGCCTACGTACCAAGAGACCCAGTACTTC
d_gene: NA; len: 14; j_gene: TRBJ1-5; v_gene: TRBV20-1; abundance: many; CDR3aa: CSARSLEGNQPQHF; CDR3nt: TGCAGTGCTAGAAGCCTTGAAGGTAATCAGCCCCAGCATTTT
d_gene: NA; len: 14; j_gene: TRBJ1-1; v_gene: TRBV6-5; abundance: many; CDR3aa: CASSYSTVGTEAFF; CDR3nt: TGTGCCAGCAGTTACTCAACAGTAGGCACTGAAGCTTTCTTT
d_gene: NA; len: 13; j_gene: TRBJ2-5; v_gene: TRBV12-3/TRBV12-4; abundance: many; CDR3aa: CASRFGQGETQYF; CDR3nt: TGTGCCAGCCGCTTCGGGCAGGGCGAGACCCAGTACTTC
d_gene: NA; len: 15; j_gene: TRBJ1-5; v_gene: TRBV19; abundance: many; CDR3aa: CASSIPSRVGQPQHF; CDR3nt: TGTGCCAGTAGTATCCCCTCCAGGGTCGGGCAGCCCCAGCATTTT
d_gene: TRBD1; len: 12; j_gene: TRBJ1-1; v_gene: TRBV5-1; abundance: many; CDR3aa: CASSQATGEAFF; CDR3nt: TGCGCCAGCAGCCAAGCGACAGGGGAAGCTTTCTTT
d_gene: NA; len: 15; j_gene: TRBJ2-1; v_gene: TRBV11-2; abundance: many; CDR3aa: CASSYRDRGYNEQFF; CDR3nt: TGTGCCAGCAGCTATAGGGACCGAGGATACAATGAGCAGTTCTTC
d_gene: TRBD2; len: 19; j_gene: TRBJ2-7; v_gene: TRBV7-8; abundance: many; CDR3aa: CASSWGGVLRGPGSYEQYF; CDR3nt: TGTGCCAGCAGCTGGGGGGGGGTCTTACGAGGACCAGGGTCCTACGAGCAGTACTTC
d_gene: NA; len: 16; j_gene: TRBJ2-7; v_gene: TRBV6-2/TRBV6-3; abundance: many; CDR3aa: CASSYYLMTTLYEQYF; CDR3nt: TGTGCCAGCAGTTACTACCTTATGACAACTCTATACGAGCAGTACTTC
d_gene: NA; len: 14; j_gene: TRBJ2-5; v_gene: TRBV5-1; abundance: many; CDR3aa: CASSLGPRGETQYF; CDR3nt: TGCGCCAGCAGCTTGGGTCCTCGGGGGGAGACCCAGTACTTC
d_gene: NA; len: 12; j_gene: TRBJ2-6; v_gene: TRBV19; abundance: many; CDR3aa: CASTSGANVLTF; CDR3nt: TGTGCCAGTACTTCTGGGGCCAACGTCCTGACTTTC
d_gene: NA; len: 12; j_gene: TRBJ1-1; v_gene: TRBV30; abundance: many; CDR3aa: CAWSGLYTEAFF; CDR3nt: TGTGCCTGGAGTGGACTTTACACTGAAGCTTTCTTT
d_gene: TRBD2; len: 15; j_gene: TRBJ2-5; v_gene: TRBV9; abundance: NA; CDR3aa: CASSDSGGPRETQYF; CDR3nt: TGTGCCAGCAGCGATAGCGGGGGGCCCAGGGAGACCCAGTACTTC
d_gene: NA; len: 15; j_gene: TRBJ2-5; v_gene: TRBV20-1; abundance: few; CDR3aa: CSAEEGGRYQETQYF; CDR3nt: TGCAGTGCTGAAGAGGGGGGGCGGTACCAAGAGACCCAGTACTTC
d_gene: NA; len: 11; j_gene: TRBJ2-7; v_gene: TRBV6-5; abundance: many; CDR3aa: CASSYSRVQYF; CDR3nt: TGTGCCAGCAGTTACTCGAGGGTGCAGTACTTC
d_gene: NA; len: 13; j_gene: TRBJ2-7; v_gene: TRBV9; abundance: many; CDR3aa: CASSPRHRHEQYF; CDR3nt: TGTGCCAGCAGCCCCCGGCACCGCCACGAGCAGTACTTC
d_gene: NA; len: 17; j_gene: TRBJ2-5; v_gene: TRBV5-1; abundance: few; CDR3aa: CASSLPESPALQETQYF; CDR3nt: TGCGCCAGCAGCTTGCCCGAATCGCCCGCACTACAAGAGACCCAGTACTTC
d_gene: NA; len: 13; j_gene: TRBJ2-7; v_gene: TRBV5-5; abundance: many; CDR3aa: CASSLAWGYEQYF; CDR3nt: TGTGCCAGCAGCTTGGCCTGGGGGTACGAGCAGTACTTC
d_gene: NA; len: 13; j_gene: TRBJ2-7; v_gene: TRBV7-2; abundance: many; CDR3aa: CASSSGHLYEQYF; CDR3nt: TGTGCCAGCAGCTCAGGACACTTATACGAGCAGTACTTC
d_gene: TRBD1; len: 17; j_gene: TRBJ2-7; v_gene: TRBV28; abundance: many; CDR3aa: CASSLWAGGASTKEQYF; CDR3nt: TGTGCCAGCAGTTTATGGGCAGGGGGCGCGAGTACGAAGGAGCAGTACTTC
d_gene: TRBD1; len: 17; j_gene: TRBJ1-5; v_gene: TRBV13; abundance: many; CDR3aa: CASSLGYGTGEGQPQHF; CDR3nt: TGTGCCAGCAGCTTAGGTTATGGGACAGGGGAAGGACAGCCCCAGCATTTT
d_gene: TRBD1; len: 14; j_gene: TRBJ1-1; v_gene: TRBV29-1; abundance: once; CDR3aa: CSVGQGVAGTDAFF; CDR3nt: TGCAGCGTTGGGCAGGGGGTCGCGGGCACTGATGCTTTCTTT
d_gene: TRBD2; len: 17; j_gene: TRBJ2-2; v_gene: TRBV20-1; abundance: NA; CDR3aa: CSAPPGLAGGYTGELFF; CDR3nt: TGCAGTGCACCGCCCGGACTAGCGGGGGGTTACACCGGGGAGCTGTTTTTT
d_gene: TRBD1; len: 15; j_gene: TRBJ1-1; v_gene: TRBV29-1; abundance: NA; CDR3aa: CSARQGWGMNTEAFF; CDR3nt: TGCAGCGCCAGACAGGGCTGGGGGATGAACACTGAAGCTTTCTTT
d_gene: TRBD1; len: 16; j_gene: TRBJ1-1; v_gene: TRBV6-1; abundance: many; CDR3aa: CASRRAGTAMNTEAFF; CDR3nt: TGTGCCAGCAGACGGGCCGGGACAGCCATGAACACTGAAGCTTTCTTT
d_gene: TRBD2; len: 17; j_gene: TRBJ2-7; v_gene: TRBV7-6; abundance: many; CDR3aa: CASSKDPTSGPSYEQYF; CDR3nt: TGTGCCAGCAGCAAAGACCCCACTAGCGGTCCTTCCTACGAGCAGTACTTC
d_gene: NA; len: 15; j_gene: TRBJ2-5; v_gene: TRBV11-1; abundance: many; CDR3aa: CASSPRAGAQETQYF; CDR3nt: TGTGCCAGCAGTCCCAGGGCGGGGGCGCAAGAGACCCAGTACTTC
d_gene: NA; len: 11; j_gene: TRBJ1-3; v_gene: TRBV12-3/TRBV12-4; abundance: many; CDR3aa: CASVGGNTIYF; CDR3nt: TGTGCCAGCGTCGGTGGAAACACCATATATTTT
d_gene: TRBD1; len: 14; j_gene: TRBJ2-7; v_gene: TRBV6-1; abundance: many; CDR3aa: CASSETDRGYEQYF; CDR3nt: TGTGCCAGCAGTGAAACGGACAGGGGGTACGAGCAGTACTTC
d_gene: NA; len: 14; j_gene: TRBJ2-7; v_gene: TRBV19; abundance: many; CDR3aa: CASRRGDLSYEQYF; CDR3nt: TGTGCCAGCAGGAGGGGGGATCTTTCCTACGAGCAGTACTTC
d_gene: NA; len: 13; j_gene: TRBJ1-5; v_gene: TRBV20-1; abundance: many; CDR3aa: CSAYGRGNQPQHF; CDR3nt: TGCAGTGCCTACGGCCGGGGGAATCAGCCCCAGCATTTT
d_gene: TRBD1; len: 13; j_gene: TRBJ1-5; v_gene: TRBV2; abundance: many; CDR3aa: CASSAYRGQPQHF; CDR3nt: TGTGCCAGCAGTGCCTACAGGGGCCAGCCCCAGCATTTT
d_gene: NA; len: 14; j_gene: TRBJ1-1; v_gene: TRBV12-3/TRBV12-4; abundance: many; CDR3aa: CASSLSGTNTEAFF; CDR3nt: TGTGCCAGCAGCCTATCCGGGACAAACACTGAAGCTTTCTTT
d_gene: NA; len: 13; j_gene: TRBJ2-7; v_gene: TRBV6-1; abundance: many; CDR3aa: CASKDALGGEQYF; CDR3nt: TGTGCCAGCAAGGACGCCTTAGGGGGCGAGCAGTACTTC
d_gene: NA; len: 14; j_gene: TRBJ1-2; v_gene: TRBV15; abundance: many; CDR3aa: CATSRGDGRGRYTF; CDR3nt: TGTGCCACCAGCAGAGGGGACGGCCGGGGTCGCTACACCTTC
d_gene: NA; len: 11; j_gene: TRBJ1-2; v_gene: TRBV30; abundance: many; CDR3aa: CAWSVGSHYTF; CDR3nt: TGTGCCTGGAGTGTAGGCAGCCACTACACCTTC
d_gene: NA; len: 12; j_gene: TRBJ1-1; v_gene: TRBV18; abundance: many; CDR3aa: CASSPQRSEAFF; CDR3nt: TGTGCCAGCTCACCACAGCGCTCGGAAGCTTTCTTT
d_gene: NA; len: 17; j_gene: TRBJ1-5; v_gene: TRBV6-9; abundance: many; CDR3aa: CASVGTMTIQPNQPQHF; CDR3nt: TGTGCCAGCGTCGGGACTATGACAATTCAGCCCAATCAGCCCCAGCATTTT
d_gene: TRBD1; len: 13; j_gene: TRBJ2-2; v_gene: TRBV12-3/TRBV12-4; abundance: many; CDR3aa: CASSPRGPGELFF; CDR3nt: TGTGCCAGCAGCCCCAGGGGGCCCGGGGAGCTGTTTTTT